A selection of T cell receptor beta chains follows, all from one sample in a study of blood T cell repertoires in COVID-19. Sequencing used immunoSEQ multiplex PCR; TCRdb keeps in-frame clones, though not all of them. This sample has around 100,000 clones; more than 85% occur once, and the top ten carry roughly 1.9%. Sequencing was carried out using peripheral blood. All receptors derive from a man aged 50-59 years with active COVID-19. CDR3s include the opening cysteine and the closing phenylalanine or tryptophan. Each record gives: clone size, J gene, V gene, D gene, CDR3 DNA, CDR3 protein. A D gene is named only where the DNA matches it firmly. The size of a clone is reported for some rows only, either as once, few or many, or as a class for expanded clones.

>once|TRBJ2-3|TRBV19|.
TGTGCCACCGACTCTGATACGCAGTATTTT
CATDSDTQYF
>.|TRBJ2-1|TRBV15|.
TGTGCCACCAGGCATGCTAGCGTTTGGGATGATGAGCAGTTCTTC
CATRHASVWDDEQFF
>.|TRBJ2-3|TRBV21-1|.
TGTGCCAGCAGCACCGGACTAGCTAACACAGATACGCAGTATTTT
CASSTGLANTDTQYF
>few|TRBJ1-5|TRBV6-5|.
TGTGCCAGCGATCGGCGTGGGGCGGTTCAGCCCCAGCATTTT
CASDRRGAVQPQHF
>.|TRBJ2-1|TRBV27|.
TGTGCCAGCAGATCAGTCCGAATGGGAGGATACAATGAGCAGTTCTTC
CASRSVRMGGYNEQFF
>.|TRBJ1-5|TRBV9|.
TGTGCCAGCAGCGTAGACGAGGGCCGGCCCCAGCATTTT
CASSVDEGRPQHF
>.|TRBJ2-1|TRBV3-1/TRBV3-2|TRBD2
TGTGCCAGCAGCCCAAGCGGGGGCAGATCCTACAATGAGCAGTTCTTC
CASSPSGGRSYNEQFF
>.|TRBJ2-1|TRBV5-1|TRBD2
TGCGCCAGCAGCCTCAGAGGGGGACTAGCGAGAGCCTACAATGAGCAGTTCTTC
CASSLRGGLARAYNEQFF
>.|TRBJ2-7|TRBV10-3|TRBD2
TGTGCCAGTACACTAGCGGGGGGCCCCTACGAGCAGTACTTC
CASTLAGGPYEQYF
>.|TRBJ2-6|TRBV28|.
TGTGCCAGCAGTTTGAGGGGGTCTGGGGCCAACGTCCTGACTTTC
CASSLRGSGANVLTF
>.|TRBJ1-1|TRBV5-1|.
TGCGCCAGCATAGGACAGACGAACACTGAAGCTTTCTTT
CASIGQTNTEAFF
>.|TRBJ2-3|TRBV28|.
TGTGCCAGCAGCCGGCGGAACACAGATACGCAGTATTTT
CASSRRNTDTQYF
>.|TRBJ1-2|TRBV6-5|.
TGTGCCAGCAGTTACTCGACCCGGGGCTATGGCTACACCTTC
CASSYSTRGYGYTF
>.|TRBJ1-3|TRBV5-1|.
TGCGCCAGCAGCTTGGTCGGGGAATCTGCCTCTGGAAACACCATATATTTT
CASSLVGESASGNTIYF
>.|TRBJ2-1|TRBV6-6|TRBD2
TGTGCCAGCAGTCAATTCACTAGCGCTAGCTCCTACAATGAGCAGTTCTTC
CASSQFTSASSYNEQFF
>.|TRBJ2-4|TRBV5-6|TRBD1
TGTGCCAGCAGCTCACCGACAGGGGGGGGGAACATTCAGTACTTC
CASSSPTGGGNIQYF
>.|TRBJ2-5|TRBV3-1/TRBV3-2|.
TGTGCCAGCAGCCAAGGACAGAACTGGTCCACCCAGTACTTC
CASSQGQNWSTQYF
>.|TRBJ2-3|TRBV5-1|TRBD1
TGCGCCAGCAGCACCGGGACAGGGGGCGCAGATACGCAGTATTTT
CASSTGTGGADTQYF
>.|TRBJ1-5|TRBV6-1|TRBD1
TGTGCCAGCAGTGAGGCCAGGGGGCCTAGAAGCAATCAGCCCCAGCATTTT
CASSEARGPRSNQPQHF
>.|TRBJ2-2|TRBV3-1/TRBV3-2|TRBD1
TGTGCCAGCAGCCGAGATTCGAACACAGGGGGCACCGGGGAGCTGTTTTTT
CASSRDSNTGGTGELFF
>.|TRBJ1-6|TRBV27|TRBD1
TGTGCCAGCAGTACCAGCGGACAGGGGGGGATCAGCTCCTATAATTCACCCCTCCACTTT
CASSTSGQGGISSYNSPLHF
>.|TRBJ1-3|TRBV2|.
TGTGCCAGCAGTGCAGGCCCCGGAAACACCATATATTTT
CASSAGPGNTIYF